The TCR beta chain described here comes from a study of blood T cell repertoires in COVID-19. Study context: The samples span acute and convalescent COVID-19 from the United States, Italy and Spain. From T cells, B-cell-depleted T cells, or PBMCs came the material, which was cDNA or gDNA.

Methods used by the authors: Researchers report that nucleated cell counts were estimated from reference gene primer amplification. Repertoires were generated with immunoSEQ multiplex PCR, while TCRdb's copy carries only in-frame clones and drops some. D and trimming come from the DNA, and the V and J calls and clone size come from that table. The data contain 120,000 or so clones, about 80% of them seen just once; the ten biggest clones take up just under 25%. This CDR3 has 15 residues. Between the trimmed V and J ends, which lost 5 bases and 8 bases, there was a span of 21 bases. CDR1 and CDR2 (germline): SGHTA, FQGTGA.

This sequence joins TRBV7-3 and TRBJ1-1, with a weak D call TRBD1 (5 bases). The sample taken for sequencing was peripheral blood. This sequence originates from a human donor in a cohort sampled during active COVID-19. This CDR3 is CASSPGGFDTGEAFF. As DNA, the CDR3 is TGTGCCAGCAGCCCCGGGGGGTTTGACACGGGGGAAGCTTTCTTT.